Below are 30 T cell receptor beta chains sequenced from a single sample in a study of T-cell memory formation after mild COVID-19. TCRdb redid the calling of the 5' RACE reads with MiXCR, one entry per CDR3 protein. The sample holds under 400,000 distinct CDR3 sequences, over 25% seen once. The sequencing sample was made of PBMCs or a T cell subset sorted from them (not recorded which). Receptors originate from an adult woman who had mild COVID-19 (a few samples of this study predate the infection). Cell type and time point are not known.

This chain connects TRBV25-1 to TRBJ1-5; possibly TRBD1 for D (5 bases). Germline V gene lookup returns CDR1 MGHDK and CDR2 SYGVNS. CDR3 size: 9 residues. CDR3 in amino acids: CAGAKPQHF. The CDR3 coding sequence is TGTGCAGGGGCTAAGCCCCAGCATTTT.

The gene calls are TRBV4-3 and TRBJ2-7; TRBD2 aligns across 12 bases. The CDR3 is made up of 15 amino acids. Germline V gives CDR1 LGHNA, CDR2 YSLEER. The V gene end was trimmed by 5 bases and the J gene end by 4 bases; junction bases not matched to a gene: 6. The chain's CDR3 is CASSRLAGVEYEQYF. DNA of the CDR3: TGCGCCAGCAGCAGACTAGCGGGAGTTGAGTACGAGCAGTACTTC.

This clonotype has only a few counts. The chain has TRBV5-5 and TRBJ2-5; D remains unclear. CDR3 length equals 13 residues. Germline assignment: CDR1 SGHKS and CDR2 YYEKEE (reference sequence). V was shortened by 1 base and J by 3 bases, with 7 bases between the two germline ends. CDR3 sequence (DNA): TGTGCCAGCAGCTTGATGGCCAAAGAGACCCAGTACTTC. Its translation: CASSLMAKETQYF.

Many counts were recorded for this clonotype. The CDR3 nucleotides read TGTGCCAGCAGCCCTGGGGGCAGGGGGGAGACCCAGTACTTC. This gives the protein CASSPGGRGETQYF. This chain links TRBV7-8 with TRBJ2-5; TRBD1 agrees at 7 bases. The J segment lost 5 bases and the V segment lost 5 bases, leaving 8 bases of the junction unmatched. Looked up from germline, CDR1 is SGHVS and CDR2 is FQNEAQ. This CDR3 has 14 amino acids.

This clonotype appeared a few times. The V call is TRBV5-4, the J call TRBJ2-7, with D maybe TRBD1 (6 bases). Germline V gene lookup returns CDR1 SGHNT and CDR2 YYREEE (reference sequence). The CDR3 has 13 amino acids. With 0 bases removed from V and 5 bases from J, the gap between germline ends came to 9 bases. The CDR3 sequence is CASSLAAGDEQYF. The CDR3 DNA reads TGTGCCAGCAGCTTGGCGGCAGGGGACGAGCAGTACTTC. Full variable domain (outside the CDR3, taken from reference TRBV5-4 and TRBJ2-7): ETGVTQSPTHLIKTRGQQVTLRCSSQSGHNTVSWYQQALGQGPQFIFQYYREEENGRGNFPPRFSGLQFPNYSSELNVNALELDDSALYLCASSLAAGDEQYFGPGTRLTVT.

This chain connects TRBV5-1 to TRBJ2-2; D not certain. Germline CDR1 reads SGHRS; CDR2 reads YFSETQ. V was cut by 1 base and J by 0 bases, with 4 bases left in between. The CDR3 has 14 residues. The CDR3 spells CASSLYTNTGELFF. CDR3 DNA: TGCGCCAGCAGCTTGTACACGAACACCGGGGAGCTGTTTTTT.

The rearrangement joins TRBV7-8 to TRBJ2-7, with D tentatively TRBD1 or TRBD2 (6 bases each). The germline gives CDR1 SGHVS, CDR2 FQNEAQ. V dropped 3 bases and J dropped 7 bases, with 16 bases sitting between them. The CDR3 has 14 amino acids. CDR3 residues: CASSLEPGAQEQYF. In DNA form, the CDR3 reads TGTGCCAGCAGCTTGGAGCCGGGGGCACAGGAGCAGTACTTC.

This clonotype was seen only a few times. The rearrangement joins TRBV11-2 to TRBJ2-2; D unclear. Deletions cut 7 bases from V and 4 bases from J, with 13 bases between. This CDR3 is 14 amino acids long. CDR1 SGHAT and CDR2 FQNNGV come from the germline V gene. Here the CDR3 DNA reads TGTGCCAGCACCCCTGGGCTTCGCACCGGGGAGCTGTTTTTT. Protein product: CASTPGLRTGELFF.

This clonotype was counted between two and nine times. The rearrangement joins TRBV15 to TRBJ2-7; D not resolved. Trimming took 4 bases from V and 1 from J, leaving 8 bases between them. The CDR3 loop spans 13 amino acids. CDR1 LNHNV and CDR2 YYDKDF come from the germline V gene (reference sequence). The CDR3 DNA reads TGTGCCACCAGCACCAAGAGGTCCTACGAGCAGTACTTC. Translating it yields CATSTKRSYEQYF.

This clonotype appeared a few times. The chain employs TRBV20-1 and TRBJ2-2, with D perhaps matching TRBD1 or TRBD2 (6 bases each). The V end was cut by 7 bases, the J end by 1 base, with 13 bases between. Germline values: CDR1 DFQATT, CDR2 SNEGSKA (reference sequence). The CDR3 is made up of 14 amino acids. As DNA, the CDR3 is TGCAGTGTTCAAGGGGGGTTGAACACCGGGGAGCTGTTTTTT. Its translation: CSVQGGLNTGELFF.

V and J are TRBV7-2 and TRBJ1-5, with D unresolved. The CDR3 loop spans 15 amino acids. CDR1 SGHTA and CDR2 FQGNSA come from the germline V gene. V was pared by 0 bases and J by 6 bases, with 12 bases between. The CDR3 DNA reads TGTGCCAGCAGCTTAGCACAAAACGGCGGTCAGCCCCAGCATTTT. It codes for CASSLAQNGGQPQHF.

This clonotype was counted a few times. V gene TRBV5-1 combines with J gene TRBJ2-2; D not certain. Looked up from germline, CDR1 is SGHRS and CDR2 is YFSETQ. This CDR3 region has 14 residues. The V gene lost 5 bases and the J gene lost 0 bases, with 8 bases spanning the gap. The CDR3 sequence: CASRSGANTGELFF. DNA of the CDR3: TGCGCCAGCAGGAGTGGGGCGAACACCGGGGAGCTGTTTTTT.

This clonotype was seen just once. The CDR3: CASSQELRIDYTF. CDR3 in DNA: TGTGCCAGCAGCCAAGAATTACGAATAGACTACACCTTC. This sequence joins TRBV14 and TRBJ1-2; D is ambiguous. V lost 0 bases, J lost 10 bases, and 12 bases lay in between. Looked up from germline, CDR1 is SGHDN and CDR2 is FVKESK. The CDR3 loop spans 13 amino acids. The complete variable domain, with remaining parts taken from reference TRBV14 and TRBJ1-2, reads EAGVTQFPSHSVIEKGQTVTLRCDPISGHDNLYWYRRVMGKEIKFLLHFVKESKQDESGMPNNRFLAERTGGTYSTLKVQPAELEDSGVYFCASSQELRIDYTFGSGTRLTVV.

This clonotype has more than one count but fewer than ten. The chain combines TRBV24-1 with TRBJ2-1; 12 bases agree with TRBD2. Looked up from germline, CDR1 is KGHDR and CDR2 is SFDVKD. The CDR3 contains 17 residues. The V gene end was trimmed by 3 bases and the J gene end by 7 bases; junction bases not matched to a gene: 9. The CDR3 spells CATSDRWLAGGPNEQFF. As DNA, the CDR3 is TGTGCCACCAGTGATCGCTGGCTAGCGGGAGGGCCGAATGAGCAGTTCTTC.

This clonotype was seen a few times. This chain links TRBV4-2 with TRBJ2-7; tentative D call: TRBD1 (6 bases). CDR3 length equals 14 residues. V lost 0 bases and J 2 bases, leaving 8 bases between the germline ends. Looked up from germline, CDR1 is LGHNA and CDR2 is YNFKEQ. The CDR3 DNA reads TGTGCCAGCAGCCAAGAGAACAGGGCCTACGAGCAGTACTTC. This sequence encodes CASSQENRAYEQYF.

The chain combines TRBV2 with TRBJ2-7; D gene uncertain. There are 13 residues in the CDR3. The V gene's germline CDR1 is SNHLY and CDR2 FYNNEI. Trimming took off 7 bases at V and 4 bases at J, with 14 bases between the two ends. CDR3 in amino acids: CASIDLNRYEQYF. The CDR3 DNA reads TGTGCCAGCATCGACTTAAACCGGTACGAGCAGTACTTC.

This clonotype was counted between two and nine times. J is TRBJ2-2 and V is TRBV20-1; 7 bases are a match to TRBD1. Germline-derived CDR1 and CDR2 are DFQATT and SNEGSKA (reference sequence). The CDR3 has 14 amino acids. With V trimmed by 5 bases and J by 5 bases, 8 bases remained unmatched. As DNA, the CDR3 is TGCAGTGCTCTCAGACAGGGTGATACCGGGGAGCTGTTTTTT. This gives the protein CSALRQGDTGELFF.

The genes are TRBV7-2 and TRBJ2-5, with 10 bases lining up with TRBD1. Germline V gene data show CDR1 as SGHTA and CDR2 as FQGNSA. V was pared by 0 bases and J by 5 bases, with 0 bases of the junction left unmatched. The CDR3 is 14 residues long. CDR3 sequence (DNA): TGTGCCAGCAGCTTAGCGGGACAGGGGGAGACCCAGTACTTC. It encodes CASSLAGQGETQYF.

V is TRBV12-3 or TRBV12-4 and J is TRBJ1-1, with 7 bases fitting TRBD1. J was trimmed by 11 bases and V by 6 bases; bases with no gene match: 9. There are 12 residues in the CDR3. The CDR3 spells CASRHSGQSAFF. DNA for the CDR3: TGTGCCAGCAGACACTCGGGACAGTCGGCTTTCTTT.

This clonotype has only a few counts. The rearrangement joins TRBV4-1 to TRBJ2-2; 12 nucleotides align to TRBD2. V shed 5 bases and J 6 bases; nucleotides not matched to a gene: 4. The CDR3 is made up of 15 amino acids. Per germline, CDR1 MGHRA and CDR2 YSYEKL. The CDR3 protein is CASSTGTSGPGELFF. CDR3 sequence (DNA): TGCGCCAGCAGCACCGGGACTAGCGGGCCCGGGGAGCTGTTTTTT.

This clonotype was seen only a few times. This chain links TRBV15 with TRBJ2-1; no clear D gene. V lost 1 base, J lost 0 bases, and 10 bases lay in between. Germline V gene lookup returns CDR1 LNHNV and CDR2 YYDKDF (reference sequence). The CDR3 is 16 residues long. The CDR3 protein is CATSRGLGSSYNEQFF. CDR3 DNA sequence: TGTGCCACCAGCAGAGGCCTGGGTTCCTCCTACAATGAGCAGTTCTTC.

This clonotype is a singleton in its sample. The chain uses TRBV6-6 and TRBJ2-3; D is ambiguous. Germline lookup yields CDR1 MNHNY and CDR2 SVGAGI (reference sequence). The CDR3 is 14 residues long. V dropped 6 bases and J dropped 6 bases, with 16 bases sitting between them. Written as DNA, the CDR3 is TGTGCCAGCAGACAACCTAGGTCCAGGGATACGCAGTATTTT. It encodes CASRQPRSRDTQYF.

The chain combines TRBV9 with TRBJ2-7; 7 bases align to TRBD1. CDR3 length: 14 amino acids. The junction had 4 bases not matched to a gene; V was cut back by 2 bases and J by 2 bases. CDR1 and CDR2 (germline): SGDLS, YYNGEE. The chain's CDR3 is CASSVTGVAYEQYF. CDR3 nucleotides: TGTGCCAGCAGCGTCACAGGGGTCGCCTACGAGCAGTACTTC.

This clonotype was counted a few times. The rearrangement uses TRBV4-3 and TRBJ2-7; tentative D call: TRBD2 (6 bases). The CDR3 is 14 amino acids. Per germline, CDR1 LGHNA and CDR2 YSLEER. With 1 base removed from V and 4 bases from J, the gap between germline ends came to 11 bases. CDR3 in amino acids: CASSQAPSVYEQYF. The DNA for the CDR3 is TGCGCCAGCAGCCAAGCCCCTAGCGTGTACGAGCAGTACTTC.

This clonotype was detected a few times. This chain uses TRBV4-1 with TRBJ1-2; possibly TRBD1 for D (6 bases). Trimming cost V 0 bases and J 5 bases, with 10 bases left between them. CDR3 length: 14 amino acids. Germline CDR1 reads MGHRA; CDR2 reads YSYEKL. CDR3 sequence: CASSQDGQGYGYTF. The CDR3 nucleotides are TGCGCCAGCAGCCAAGATGGGCAGGGGTATGGCTACACCTTC.

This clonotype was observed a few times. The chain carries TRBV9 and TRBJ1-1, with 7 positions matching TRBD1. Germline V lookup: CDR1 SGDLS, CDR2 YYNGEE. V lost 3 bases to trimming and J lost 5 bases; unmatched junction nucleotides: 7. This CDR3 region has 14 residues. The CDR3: CASSGPTGSTEAFF. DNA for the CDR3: TGTGCCAGCAGCGGACCGACAGGGAGTACTGAAGCTTTCTTT.

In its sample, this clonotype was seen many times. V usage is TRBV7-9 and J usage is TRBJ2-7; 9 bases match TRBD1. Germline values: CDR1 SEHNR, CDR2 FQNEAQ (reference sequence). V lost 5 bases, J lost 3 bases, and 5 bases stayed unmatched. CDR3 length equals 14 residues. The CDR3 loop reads CASSPGQGYYEQYF. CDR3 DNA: TGTGCCAGCAGCCCGGGACAGGGCTACTACGAGCAGTACTTC.

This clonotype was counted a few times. The CDR3: CASSLLAGGINEQFF. The CDR3 nucleotides read TGTGCCAGCAGCCTTCTAGCGGGAGGGATCAATGAGCAGTTCTTC. The rearrangement links TRBV7-9 to TRBJ2-1; 12 bases are a match to TRBD2. The ends lost 5 bases at V and 6 bases at J; junction bases unmatched: 5. This CDR3 is built from 15 residues. Germline V gene sequence: CDR1 SEHNR, CDR2 FQNEAQ (reference sequence).

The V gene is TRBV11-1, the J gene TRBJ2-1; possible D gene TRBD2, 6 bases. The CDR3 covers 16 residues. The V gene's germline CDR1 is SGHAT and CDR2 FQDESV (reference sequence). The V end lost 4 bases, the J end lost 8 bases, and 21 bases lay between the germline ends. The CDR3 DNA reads TGTGCCAGCAGCTCCGCGGGGAGAGGTGGTCTATATGAGCAGTTCTTC. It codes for CASSSAGRGGLYEQFF.

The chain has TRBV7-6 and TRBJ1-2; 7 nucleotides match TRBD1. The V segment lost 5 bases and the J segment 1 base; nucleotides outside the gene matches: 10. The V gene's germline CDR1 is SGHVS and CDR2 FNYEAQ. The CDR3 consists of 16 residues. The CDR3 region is CASSLNQGVGNYGYTF. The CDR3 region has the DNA TGTGCCAGCAGCCTAAACCAGGGGGTCGGTAACTATGGCTACACCTTC.